Sequencing of this TCR beta chain was carried out in a study of cytomegalovirus exposure and HLA in healthy donors. General study results and limits: Highly shared variants forming one cluster were likely a sequencing artifact. Roughly uniform sequencing depth across donors was assumed, possibly incorrectly. The study had only CMV serostatus as immune exposure information.

As concerns this clone: No antigen is known for it. The DNA is left out, because the CDR3 cannot be placed on it with certainty; the CDR3 is given as TCRdb lists it.

This PCR relied on a set of 60 Vbeta primers and 13 Jbeta primers. Some clones are missing from TCRdb's copy, which holds only in-frame ones; the method was immunoSEQ multiplex PCR. The clone table shows some 75,000 clones, with the ten largest holding about 0.82%. CDR1 is LNHNV and CDR2 is YYDKDF in the germline V gene (reference sequence). The CDR3 sequence runs 17 residues, both termini included. Sequencing input: PBMCs. The TCR originated in a boy younger than 18 in good health and CMV-seronegative. The chain is built from TRBV15 and TRBJ1-1; whether TRBD1, the table's D call, matches the DNA was not checked. CDR3 amino acids: CATSTPRVGLGNTEDFF.